These 11 T cell receptor beta chains originate from one sample sequenced in a study of blood T cells in healthy people across ages. Primed by a sample-barcoded 5' primer and a J-beta primer mix, a second PCR proceeded for 7 to 11 cycles. Via MiXCR, TCRdb re-called the 5' RACE reads, giving one row per CDR3 protein. Of about 1,800,000 distinct CDR3 sequences in the sample, approximately 28% were seen once. Material: blood. The origin of the receptors is a woman in her 30s in good health.

The rearrangement uses TRBV19 and TRBJ1-5; no reliable D call. Germline V lookup: CDR1 LNHDA, CDR2 SQIVND (reference sequence). The CDR3 extends over 14 amino acids. Between the trimmed V and J ends, which lost 7 bases and 4 bases, there was a span of 14 bases. CDR3 nucleotides: TGTGCCAGTAACTCCTTTGGGTCGAATCAGCCCCAGCATTTT. This encodes CASNSFGSNQPQHF.

The chain employs TRBV29-1 and TRBJ2-1; 7 nucleotides agree with TRBD2. The V gene's germline CDR1 is SQVTM and CDR2 ANQGSEA. The trim removed 5 bases at V and 7 bases at J, leaving 11 bases unmatched. The CDR3 consists of 14 residues. In DNA form, the CDR3 reads TGCAGCGTTTCACGTGGGGGGGACGTAAATGAGCAGTTCTTC. Amino acid sequence: CSVSRGGDVNEQFF.

This chain links TRBV19 with TRBJ1-1; a weak D match, TRBD1 (5 bases). The CDR3 loop spans 14 amino acids. Between the trimmed V and J ends, which lost 1 base and 11 bases, there was a span of 17 bases. CDR1 and CDR2 from the germline V gene are LNHDA and SQIVND (reference sequence). CDR3 loop: CASSIAQGGETAFF. CDR3 in DNA: TGTGCCAGTAGTATAGCCCAAGGAGGGGAAACGGCTTTCTTT.

A few counts support this clonotype. The chain joins TRBV20-1 to TRBJ2-1, with 15 bases lining up with TRBD2. Germline V gives CDR1 DFQATT, CDR2 SNEGSKA (reference sequence). The CDR3 is made up of 20 amino acids. V was clipped by 1 base and J by 0 bases; unmatched bases: 10. CDR3 DNA: TGCAGTGCTAGAGGTTCAGGCGGACTAGCGGGAGGGAGCTCCTACAATGAGCAGTTCTTC. Encoded protein: CSARGSGGLAGGSSYNEQFF.

In this sample, this clonotype turned up many times. The gene calls are TRBV5-1 and TRBJ2-5; D is ambiguous. V was cut by 0 bases and J by 9 bases, with 6 bases left in between. This CDR3 spans 11 amino acids. Germline values: CDR1 SGHRS, CDR2 YFSETQ. This CDR3 is CASSLGSAQYF. Here the CDR3 DNA reads TGCGCCAGCAGCTTGGGGTCGGCCCAGTACTTC.

Comment on this clonotype: Compared with germline, one end of the junction differs, possibly owing to a read error. The chain combines TRBV20-1 with TRBJ2-7; 9 nucleotides agree with TRBD2. Germline V gene data show CDR1 as DFQATT and CDR2 as SNEGSKA (reference sequence). The CDR3 contains 12 residues. CDR3 loop: CGASGDSYEQYF. As DNA, the CDR3 is TGCGGTGCTAGCGGGGATTCCTACGAGCAGTACTTC.

Remarks on this clonotype: The CDR3 does not end in the conserved phenylalanine or tryptophan, so this is likely a read error. The rearrangement links TRBV29-1 to TRBJ2-7; D not certain. The DNA matches TRBJ2-5 better at its end, which makes the J call doubtful. This CDR3 has 11 amino acids. Per germline, CDR1 SQVTM and CDR2 ANQGSEA. The CDR3 reads CSVVKGETQYC. CDR3 bases: TGCAGCGTTGTGAAGGGAGAGACCCAGTACTGC.

There are many counts of this clonotype. The chain combines TRBV28 with TRBJ1-5, with a possible D match to TRBD1 (5 bases). This CDR3 is built from 12 residues. The V end was cut by 6 bases, the J end by 5 bases, with 8 bases between. Germline V gene sequence: CDR1 MDHEN, CDR2 SYDVKM. The CDR3, as DNA: TGTGCCAGCAGCCAGGGTTATCAGCCCCAGCATTTT. It specifies CASSQGYQPQHF.

Only a few counts were recorded for this clonotype. The chain uses TRBV20-1 and TRBJ2-3; 8 positions match TRBD2. V trimming: 6 bases; J trimming: 10 bases; junction bases outside the gene matches: 15. The CDR3 spans 14 residues. Germline values: CDR1 DFQATT, CDR2 SNEGSKA (reference sequence). The CDR3 spells CSATSGGPADAQYF. In nucleotides, the CDR3 is TGCAGTGCAACTAGCGGAGGCCCCGCGGATGCGCAGTATTTT.

The chain uses TRBV6-5 and TRBJ2-2; 11 bases are shared with TRBD2. V lost 6 bases, J lost 7 bases, and 7 bases stayed unmatched. CDR1 is MNHEY and CDR2 is SVGAGI in the germline V gene. The CDR3 is made up of 15 amino acids. This CDR3 reads CASSPLAGVIGELFF. For the CDR3, the DNA is TGTGCCAGCAGCCCACTAGCGGGAGTTATCGGGGAGCTGTTTTTT.

To note about this clonotype: This could be a read error, since a much larger clone is one nucleotide away. Here the CDR3 omits its conserved ending phenylalanine or tryptophan, so a read error is the likely source. The V call is TRBV25-1, the J call TRBJ2-7; 7 bases line up with TRBD2. With V trimmed by 3 bases and J by 2 bases, 1 base remained unmatched. The CDR3 loop spans 13 amino acids. The germline gives CDR1 MGHDK, CDR2 SYGVNS. The CDR3: CASSDAGAYEQYS. For the CDR3, the DNA is TGTGCCAGCAGTGACGCGGGGGCCTACGAGCAGTACTCC.